The 24 T cell receptor beta chains reported below all come from one sample, sequenced in a study of vaccination effects on CD4 cells after COVID-19. Antigen-specific CD4+ T cell clonotypes were called by their expansion after viral peptide-pool culture in ViraFEST. Cultured cells yielded isolated CD4+ T cells after 10 days. The person had PCR-confirmed SARS-CoV-2 infection between March and December 2020. The participants, recipients of two vaccine doses, got either BNT162b2 or mRNA-1273. Sequencing used immunoSEQ multiplex PCR; TCRdb keeps in-frame clones, though not all of them. The sample records more than 15,000 clones, over 60% being singletons. Their target antigens are unknown. The sample in question was CD4+ T cells from PBMCs cultured with SARS-CoV-2 spike peptides, obtained after COVID-19 vaccination. The receptors here all came from a human donor who had a prior SARS-CoV-2 infection.

V and J are TRBV5-6 and TRBJ2-1; TRBD2 agrees at 11 bases. This CDR3 is 15 amino acids long. After removal of 1 base from V and 8 bases from J, the junction contained 5 bases not matched to a gene. Germline V CDR1 and CDR2: SGHDT, YYEEEE. The CDR3 DNA reads TGTGCCAGCAGCTTGTATAGCGGGGGGGCTTATGAGCAGTTCTTC. It encodes CASSLYSGGAYEQFF.

The chain is built from TRBV13 and TRBJ2-7; TRBD1 is a possible D gene (6 bases). Germline loops: CDR1 PRHDT, CDR2 FYEKMQ (reference sequence). The CDR3 is 14 amino acids. The V end was cut by 7 bases, the J end by 4 bases, with 17 bases between. The CDR3 spells CASTRMGAGYEQYF. CDR3 nucleotide sequence: TGTGCCAGCACCCGTATGGGGGCTGGATACGAGCAGTACTTC.

The V and J genes are TRBV6-2 or TRBV6-3 and TRBJ2-5; D not certain. The CDR3 consists of 13 residues. Per germline, CDR1 MNHEY and CDR2 SVGEGT. The germline V and J ends were trimmed by 2 bases and 7 bases, with 11 bases remaining between them. The CDR3 loop is CASSYAGVRTQYF. Written as DNA, the CDR3 is TGTGCCAGCAGTTACGCCGGAGTTAGGACCCAGTACTTC.

The chain carries TRBV4-2 and TRBJ1-5; D remains ambiguous. This CDR3 comprises 17 residues. V lost 0 bases and J 0 bases, leaving 12 bases between the germline ends. Germline lookup yields CDR1 LGHNA and CDR2 YNFKEQ. In DNA, the CDR3 is TGTGCCAGCAGCCAAGACTCACGGATTTATAGCAATCAGCCCCAGCATTTT. Translated, it gives CASSQDSRIYSNQPQHF.

The rearrangement joins TRBV9 to TRBJ1-6, with unresolved D. There are 13 residues in the CDR3. V shed 0 bases and J shed 7 bases, with 5 bases lying between them. Germline V lookup: CDR1 SGDLS, CDR2 YYNGEE. DNA of the CDR3: TGTGCCAGCAGCGTAGAAGTGAATTCACCCCTCCACTTT. Translating it yields CASSVEVNSPLHF.

This clone has just one count. The gene calls are TRBV18 and TRBJ2-5, with TRBD1 matching over 9 bases. Germline assignment: CDR1 KGHSH and CDR2 LQKENI. The CDR3 covers 15 residues. Trimming cost V 3 bases and J 1 base; bases outside gene matches: 3. The CDR3 DNA follows: TGTGCCAGCTCACCCGGGACAGGGTTCCAAGAGACCCAGTACTTC. Protein: CASSPGTGFQETQYF.

The V and J genes are TRBV6-6 and TRBJ1-4; TRBD1 matches 8 bases. Trimming cost V 4 bases and J 11 bases; bases outside gene matches: 6. CDR3 length equals 13 residues. Germline assignment: CDR1 MNHNY and CDR2 SVGAGI (reference sequence). The CDR3 here is CASSFTGTGKLFF. In DNA form, the CDR3 reads TGTGCCAGCAGTTTCACCGGGACAGGTAAACTGTTTTTT.

This clone was counted a few times. The chain couples TRBV4-2 to TRBJ2-7; 8 positions agree with TRBD2. CDR1 LGHNA and CDR2 YNFKEQ come from the germline V gene. V lost 1 base and J lost 4; bases outside the gene matches: 9. This CDR3 contains 16 residues. The CDR3 nucleotides read TGTGCCAGCAGCCAAGTTCGGGCGGGAGGTGGATACGAGCAGTACTTC. Translation gives CASSQVRAGGGYEQYF.

This clone came up a few times. The chain is built from TRBV18 and TRBJ2-2; no firm D call. V was trimmed by 2 bases and J by 6 bases, leaving 19 bases between them. Germline V gene data show CDR1 as KGHSH and CDR2 as LQKENI. This CDR3 has 17 residues. The CDR3 is CASSPIVSADLAGELFF. The CDR3 nucleotides read TGTGCCAGCTCACCAATCGTTTCAGCCGACCTGGCCGGGGAGCTGTTTTTT.

The chain uses TRBV29-1 and TRBJ2-3; 12 nucleotides line up with TRBD2. The V segment lost 6 bases and the J segment 4 bases; nucleotides outside the gene matches: 8. CDR1 and CDR2 from the germline V gene are SQVTM and ANQGSEA. The CDR3 spans 15 residues. In DNA form, the CDR3 reads TGCAGCGTCGCGGGGACTAGCGGGCGGGCAGATACGCAGTATTTT. Amino acid sequence: CSVAGTSGRADTQYF.

In DNA, the CDR3 is TGTGCCAGTAGTGGGCAGTTGGCCACTGAAGCTTTCTTT. Translated, it gives CASSGQLATEAFF. The rearrangement links TRBV19 to TRBJ1-1; D is unresolved. The CDR3 consists of 13 residues. CDR1 and CDR2 (germline): LNHDA, SQIVND (reference sequence). Trimming took off 5 bases at V and 4 bases at J, with 11 bases between the two ends.

This rearrangement joins TRBV19 to TRBJ2-7; 11 bases match TRBD2. Per the germline V gene, CDR1 is LNHDA and CDR2 is SQIVND (reference sequence). The CDR3 runs 16 residues. Trimming removed 3 bases from V and 5 bases from J; junction bases left unmatched: 9. This chain's CDR3 is CASSIGSGRALHEQYF. CDR3 DNA: TGTGCCAGTAGTATTGGTAGCGGGAGGGCCCTCCACGAGCAGTACTTC.

This clone was counted only a few times. The chain carries TRBV2 and TRBJ1-5; D remains unclear. Trimming shortened V by 4 bases and J by 2 bases, and 6 bases separated the two germline ends. CDR1 is SNHLY and CDR2 is FYNNEI in the germline V gene. The CDR3 runs to 13 residues. The CDR3 loop reads CASSGGGNQPQHF. CDR3 nucleotide sequence: TGTGCCAGCAGTGGGGGAGGCAATCAGCCCCAGCATTTT.

This chain joins TRBV18 and TRBJ1-2, with 7 bases fitting TRBD1. V was clipped by 5 bases and J by 2 bases; unmatched bases: 2. Germline loops: CDR1 KGHSH, CDR2 LQKENI. The CDR3 is made up of 13 amino acids. CDR3 nucleotide sequence: TGTGCCAGCTCAGGACAGGCCAACTATGGCTACACCTTC. The encoded protein is CASSGQANYGYTF.

This clone was picked up a small number of times. The gene calls are TRBV5-1 and TRBJ2-1; D call uncertain. Germline V CDR1 and CDR2: SGHRS, YFSETQ. V was shortened by 5 bases and J by 4 bases, with 10 bases between the two germline ends. The CDR3 is 13 residues long. DNA of the CDR3: TGCGCCAGCAGGGACCCCCATTACAATGAGCAGTTCTTC. Its protein product is CASRDPHYNEQFF.

CDR3 in amino acids: CASSLDLAGTSREQYF. CDR3 sequence (DNA): TGTGCCAGCAGCTTAGATTTGGCGGGGACGAGCCGCGAGCAGTACTTC. The genes are TRBV7-9 and TRBJ2-7; a weak D match, TRBD2 (6 bases). V was pared by 1 base and J by 6 bases, with 19 bases between. Germline lookup yields CDR1 SEHNR and CDR2 FQNEAQ (reference sequence). There are 16 residues in the CDR3.

CDR3 nucleotides: TGTGCCAGCAGCGTAGTCCCCCAGTTAGAGCAGTTCTTC. As protein: CASSVVPQLEQFF. The rearrangement uses TRBV9 and TRBJ2-1; D is unresolved. The CDR3 runs to 13 residues. V was clipped by 0 bases and J by 10 bases, with 11 bases between them. Germline assignment: CDR1 SGDLS and CDR2 YYNGEE.

This clone is medium-sized (0.01 to 0.1%) within its sample. This CDR3 is CASSYSGGDRYGYTF. The CDR3 region has the DNA TGTGCCAGCAGTTACTCGGGCGGAGACCGCTATGGCTACACCTTC. The chain employs TRBV6-5 and TRBJ1-2, with D unclear. V lost 0 bases and J 4 bases, leaving 12 bases between the germline ends. CDR3 length: 15 amino acids. CDR1 and CDR2 from the germline V gene are MNHEY and SVGAGI.

The V gene is TRBV28, the J gene TRBJ2-1, with TRBD1 identical over 10 bases. CDR3 size: 19 residues. The V segment lost 6 bases and the J segment 0 bases; nucleotides outside the gene matches: 14. Germline CDR1 and CDR2: MDHEN and SYDVKM. CDR3 coding DNA: TGTGCCAGCAGCGGACCCCCGACAGGGGGCTTAAGCTCCTACAATGAGCAGTTCTTC. This gives the protein CASSGPPTGGLSSYNEQFF.

A few counts support this clone. The rearrangement uses TRBV19 and TRBJ2-2, with D perhaps matching TRBD2 (5 bases). CDR3 length: 15 amino acids. V was shortened by 5 bases and J by 3 bases, with 13 bases between the two germline ends. Germline lookup yields CDR1 LNHDA and CDR2 SQIVND (reference sequence). CDR3 bases: TGTGCCAGTAGTCCCTCCGCGGACTACACCGGGGAGCTGTTTTTT. It yields the protein CASSPSADYTGELFF.

V and J are TRBV20-1 and TRBJ2-1, with 13 bases that match TRBD2. With V trimmed by 3 bases and J by 5 bases, 4 bases remained unmatched. CDR1 and CDR2 (germline): DFQATT, SNEGSKA (reference sequence). The CDR3 is 15 amino acids. The CDR3 nucleotides read TGCAGTGCTAGTACTAGCGGGAGGGCCGACAATGAGCAGTTCTTC. Translation gives CSASTSGRADNEQFF.

The rearrangement uses TRBV23-1 and TRBJ1-2; 9 positions match TRBD1. TRBV23-1 belongs to the ORF category, with a function that is uncertain. This CDR3 contains 15 residues. Trimming at V came to 0 bases and at J to 9 bases, leaving 8 bases not matched to a gene. This CDR3 is CASSQSVNRGRSYTF. CDR3 coding DNA: TGCGCCAGCAGTCAATCGGTTAACAGGGGGCGAAGCTACACCTTC.

V usage is TRBV9 and J usage is TRBJ2-2, with TRBD1 matching 12 bases. The CDR3 runs 16 residues. Germline CDR1 SGDLS, CDR2 YYNGEE. J gave up 6 bases and V 2 bases, and 5 bases lay outside the gene matches. CDR3 coding DNA: TGTGCCAGCAGCGTCACGGGACAGGGGGCCGCCGGGGAGCTGTTTTTT. This codes for CASSVTGQGAAGELFF.

The chain has TRBV27 and TRBJ1-1; possibly TRBD1 for D (5 bases). Per the germline V gene, CDR1 is MNHEY and CDR2 is SMNVEV (reference sequence). The V end was cut by 2 bases, the J end by 9 bases, with 13 bases between. This CDR3 region has 13 residues. CDR3 sequence: CASSLRDQGKAFF. CDR3 bases: TGTGCCAGCAGTTTAAGGGATCAGGGTAAAGCTTTCTTT.